This TCR beta chain appears in the sequencing data of a study of metastatic and nonmetastatic thyroid tumors. V gave up 6 bases and J gave up 6 bases; unmatched junction bases: 4. The CDR3 sequence is 14 residues long. In germline, CDR1 is MNHNS, CDR2 SASEGT. Each patient went into thyroid surgery without having received any treatment. This clone was recorded a few times. TCRdb reassembled clones from the PCR reads with MiXCR. This table holds 36,000 or so clones, about 33% found once. The specimen was tumor tissue. The chain joins TRBV6-1 to TRBJ1-4, with TRBD1 matching 10 bases. The TCR was taken from a female donor with papillary thyroid cancer or a benign thyroid nodule (not recorded which). Some clones in this sample may be carry-over from other donors' samples. The chain's CDR3 is CASRGQGVDEKLFF. The CDR3 region has the DNA TGTGCCAGCAGAGGACAGGGGGTTGATGAAAAACTGTTTTTT.